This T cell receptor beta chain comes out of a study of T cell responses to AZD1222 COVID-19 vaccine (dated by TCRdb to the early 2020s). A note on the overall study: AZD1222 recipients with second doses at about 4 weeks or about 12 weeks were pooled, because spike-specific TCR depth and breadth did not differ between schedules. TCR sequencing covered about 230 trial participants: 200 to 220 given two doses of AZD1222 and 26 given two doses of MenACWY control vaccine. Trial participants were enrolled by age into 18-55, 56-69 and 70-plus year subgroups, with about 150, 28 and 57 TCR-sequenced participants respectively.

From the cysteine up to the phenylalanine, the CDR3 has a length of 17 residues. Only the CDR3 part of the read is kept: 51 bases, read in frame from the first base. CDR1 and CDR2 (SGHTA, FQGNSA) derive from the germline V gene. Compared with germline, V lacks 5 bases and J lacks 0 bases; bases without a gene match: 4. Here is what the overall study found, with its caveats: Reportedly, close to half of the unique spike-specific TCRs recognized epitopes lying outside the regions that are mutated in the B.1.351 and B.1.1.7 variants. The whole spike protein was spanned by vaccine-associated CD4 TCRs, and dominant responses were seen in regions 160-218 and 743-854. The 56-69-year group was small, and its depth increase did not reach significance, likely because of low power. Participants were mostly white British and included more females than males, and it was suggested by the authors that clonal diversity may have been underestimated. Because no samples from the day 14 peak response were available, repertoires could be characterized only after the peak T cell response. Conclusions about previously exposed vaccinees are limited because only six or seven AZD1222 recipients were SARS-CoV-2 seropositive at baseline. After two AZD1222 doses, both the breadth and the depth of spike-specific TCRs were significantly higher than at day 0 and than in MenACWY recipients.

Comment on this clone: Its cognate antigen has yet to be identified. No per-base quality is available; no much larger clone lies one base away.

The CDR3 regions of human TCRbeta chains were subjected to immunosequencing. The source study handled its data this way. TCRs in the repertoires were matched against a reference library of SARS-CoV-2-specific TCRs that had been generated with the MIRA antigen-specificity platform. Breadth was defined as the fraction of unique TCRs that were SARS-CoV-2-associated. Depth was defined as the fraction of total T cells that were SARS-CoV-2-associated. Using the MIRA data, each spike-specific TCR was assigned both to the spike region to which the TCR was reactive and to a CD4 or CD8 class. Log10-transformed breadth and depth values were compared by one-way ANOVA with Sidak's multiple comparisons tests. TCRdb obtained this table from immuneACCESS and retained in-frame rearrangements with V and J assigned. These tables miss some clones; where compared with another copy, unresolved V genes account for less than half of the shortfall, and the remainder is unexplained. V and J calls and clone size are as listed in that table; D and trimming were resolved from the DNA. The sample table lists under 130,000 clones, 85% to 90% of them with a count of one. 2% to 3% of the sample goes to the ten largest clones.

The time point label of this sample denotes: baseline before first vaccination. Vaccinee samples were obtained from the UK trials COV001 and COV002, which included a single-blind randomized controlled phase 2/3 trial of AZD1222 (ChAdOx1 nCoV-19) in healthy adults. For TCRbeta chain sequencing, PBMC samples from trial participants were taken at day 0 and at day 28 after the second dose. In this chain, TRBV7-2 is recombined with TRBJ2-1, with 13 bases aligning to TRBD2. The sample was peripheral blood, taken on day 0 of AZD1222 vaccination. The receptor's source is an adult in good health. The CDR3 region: CASSPWTSGSSYNEQFF. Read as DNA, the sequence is TGTGCCAGCAGCCCCTGGACTAGCGGGAGCTCCTACAATGAGCAGTTCTTC.